This T cell receptor beta chain was sequenced for a study of cytomegalovirus exposure and HLA in healthy donors. The V gene end was trimmed by 5 bases and the J gene end by 7 bases; junction bases not matched to a gene: 7. CDR1 and CDR2 from the germline V gene are SGHNT and YENEEA. There are 15 residues in the CDR3. The PCR made use of 60 Vbeta and 13 Jbeta primers. The method was immunoSEQ multiplex PCR; TCRdb's version includes in-frame clones alone and lacks a portion of them. The sample lists about 150,000 clones, nearly 70% occurring once. The sequence was collected from a man between 25 and 39 years old in good health and CMV-seropositive. The genes are TRBV11-3 and TRBJ2-2, with 10 nucleotides matching TRBD1. Sequenced input: PBMCs. The CDR3 DNA reads as TGTGCCAGCAGCCCTGGGACAGGGGTTATCGGGGAGCTGTTTTTT. As protein: CASSPGTGVIGELFF.